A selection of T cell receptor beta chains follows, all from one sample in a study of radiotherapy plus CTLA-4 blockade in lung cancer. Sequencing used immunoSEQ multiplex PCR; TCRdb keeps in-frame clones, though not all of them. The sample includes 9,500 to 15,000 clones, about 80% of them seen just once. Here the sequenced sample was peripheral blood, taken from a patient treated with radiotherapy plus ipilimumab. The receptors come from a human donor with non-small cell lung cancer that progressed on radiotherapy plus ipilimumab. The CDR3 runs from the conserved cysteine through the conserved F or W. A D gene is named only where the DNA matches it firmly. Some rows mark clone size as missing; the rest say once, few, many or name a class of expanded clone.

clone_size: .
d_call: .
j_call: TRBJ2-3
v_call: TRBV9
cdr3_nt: TGTGCCAGCAGCGTAGGTGTGGGGGGGCCCTCAGATACGCAGTATTTT
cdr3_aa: CASSVGVGGPSDTQYF

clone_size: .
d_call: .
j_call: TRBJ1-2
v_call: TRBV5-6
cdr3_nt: TGTGCCAGCAGCCTAGGGACCGAGACTAACTATGGCTACACCTTC
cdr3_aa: CASSLGTETNYGYTF

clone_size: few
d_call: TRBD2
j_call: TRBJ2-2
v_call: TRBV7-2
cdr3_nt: TGTGCCAGCAGCCAAGGACTAGCGGGGACGAACACCGGGGAGCTGTTTTTT
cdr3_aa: CASSQGLAGTNTGELFF

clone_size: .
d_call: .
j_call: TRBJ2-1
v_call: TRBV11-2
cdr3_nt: TGTGCCAGCAGCTTAGATCTGACCGGCTGGGGCAATGAGCAGTTCTTC
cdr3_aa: CASSLDLTGWGNEQFF

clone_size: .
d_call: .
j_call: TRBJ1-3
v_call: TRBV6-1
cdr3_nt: TGTGCCAGCAGTGAAATAGGGAAACCTGGAAACACCATATATTTT
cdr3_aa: CASSEIGKPGNTIYF

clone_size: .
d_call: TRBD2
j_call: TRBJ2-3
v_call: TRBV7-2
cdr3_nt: TGTGCCAGCAGCTTGGGGGCGGGGGGTCGTACAGATACGCAGTATTTT
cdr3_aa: CASSLGAGGRTDTQYF

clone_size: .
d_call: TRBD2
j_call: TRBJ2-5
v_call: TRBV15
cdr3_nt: TGTGCCACCAGCAGACCAGGACTAGACTTGGAGACCCAGTACTTC
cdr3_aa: CATSRPGLDLETQYF

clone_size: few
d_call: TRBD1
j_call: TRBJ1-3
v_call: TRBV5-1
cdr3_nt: TGCGCCAGCAGCCCCGGGACAGGGGATTTCACCATATATTTT
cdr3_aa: CASSPGTGDFTIYF

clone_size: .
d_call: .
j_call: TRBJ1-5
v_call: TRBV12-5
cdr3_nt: TGTGCTAGTGGTACACTAGGTAACGGGAAGGATCTTCAGCCCCAGCATTTT
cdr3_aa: CASGTLGNGKDLQPQHF

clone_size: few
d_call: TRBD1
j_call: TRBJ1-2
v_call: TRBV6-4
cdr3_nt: TGTGCCAGCAGTGACTCGAGTCGGACAGGGTATGGCTACACCTTC
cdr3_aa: CASSDSSRTGYGYTF

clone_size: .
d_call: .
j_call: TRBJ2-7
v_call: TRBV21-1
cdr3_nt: TGTGCCAGCAGCAAACGGAAGGGGCAGGGGGCCTACGAGCAGTACTTC
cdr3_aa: CASSKRKGQGAYEQYF

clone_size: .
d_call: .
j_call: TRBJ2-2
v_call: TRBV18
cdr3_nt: TGTGCCAGCTCACAAAACTCCGGGACTGGTGGCGGGGAGCTGTTTTTT
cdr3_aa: CASSQNSGTGGGELFF

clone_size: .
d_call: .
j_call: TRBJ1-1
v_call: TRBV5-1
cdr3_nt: TGCGCCAGCAGCCCGTCAGGGTTATCGGTACTTTCCACTGAAGCTTTCTTT
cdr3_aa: CASSPSGLSVLSTEAFF

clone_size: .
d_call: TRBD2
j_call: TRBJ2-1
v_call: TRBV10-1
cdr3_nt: TGCGCCAGCAGTGAGTTGGCGGGGGGGCGGTCGTACAATGAGCAGTTCTTC
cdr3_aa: CASSELAGGRSYNEQFF

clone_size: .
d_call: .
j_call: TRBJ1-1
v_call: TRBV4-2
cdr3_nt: TGTGCCAGCAGCCAAGGTGGTGGTCGGGGGAACACTGAAGCTTTCTTT
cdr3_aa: CASSQGGGRGNTEAFF